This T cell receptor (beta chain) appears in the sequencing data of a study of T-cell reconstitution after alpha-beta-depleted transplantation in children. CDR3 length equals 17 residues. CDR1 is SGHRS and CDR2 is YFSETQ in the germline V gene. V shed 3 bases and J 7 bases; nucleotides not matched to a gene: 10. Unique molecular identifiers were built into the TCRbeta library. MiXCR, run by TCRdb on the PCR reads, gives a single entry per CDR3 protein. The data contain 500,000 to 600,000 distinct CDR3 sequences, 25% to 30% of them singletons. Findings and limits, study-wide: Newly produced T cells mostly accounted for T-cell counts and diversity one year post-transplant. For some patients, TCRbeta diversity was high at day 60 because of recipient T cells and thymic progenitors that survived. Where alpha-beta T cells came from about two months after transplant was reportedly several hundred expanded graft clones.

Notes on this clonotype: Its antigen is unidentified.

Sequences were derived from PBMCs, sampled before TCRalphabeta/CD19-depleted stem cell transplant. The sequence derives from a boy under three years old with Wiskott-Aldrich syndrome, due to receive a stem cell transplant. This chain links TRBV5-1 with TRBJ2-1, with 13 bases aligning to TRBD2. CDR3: CASSSLGTSGNENEQFF. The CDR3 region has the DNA TGCGCCAGCAGCTCCCTCGGGACTAGCGGGAATGAGAATGAGCAGTTCTTC. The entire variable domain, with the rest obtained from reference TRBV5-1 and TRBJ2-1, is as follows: KAGVTQTPRYLIKTRGQQVTLSCSPISGHRSVSWYQQTPGQGLQFLFEYFSETQRNKGNFPGRFSGRQFSNSRSEMNVSTLELGDSALYLCASSSLGTSGNENEQFFGPGTRLTVL.